A single sample gave rise to the 6 T cell receptor beta chains below, sequenced in a study of blood T cell repertoires in COVID-19. Assay used: immunoSEQ multiplex PCR; TCRdb lists only in-frame clones, some missing. The table has some 50,000 clones, 80% to 90% seen once. Input material: peripheral blood. The receptors derive from a human donor in a cohort sampled during active COVID-19.

This chain joins TRBV11-2 and TRBJ2-7; TRBD1 agrees at 7 bases. Unmatched junction bases numbered 4, after V lost 3 bases and J lost 2 bases. Germline lookup yields CDR1 SGHAT and CDR2 FQNNGV. This CDR3 region has 14 residues. The CDR3 DNA reads as TGTGCCAGCAGCTTCGCTAGGGGGCCCTACGAGCAGTACTTC. Amino acids: CASSFARGPYEQYF.

The chain has TRBV7-8 and TRBJ1-3, with a tentative D call TRBD1 (6 bases). The ends were cut back, 5 bases at V and 2 bases at J, with 16 bases in the middle. Looked up from germline, CDR1 is SGHVS and CDR2 is FQNEAQ. CDR3 length: 16 amino acids. This CDR3 is CASSPRGGNAGNTIYF. DNA for the CDR3: TGTGCCAGCAGCCCAAGGGGGGGGAATGCTGGAAACACCATATATTTT.

CDR3 sequence reads: CASGWGTIENEQFF. DNA of the CDR3: TGTGCTAGTGGTTGGGGGACTATCGAGAATGAGCAGTTCTTC. The genes are TRBV12-5 and TRBJ2-1; 7 bases are shared with TRBD2. Germline CDR1 and CDR2: LGHNT and FRNRAP. The CDR3 loop spans 14 amino acids. The J segment lost 7 bases and the V segment lost 4 bases, leaving 7 bases of the junction unmatched.

V gene TRBV29-1 combines with J gene TRBJ2-5; 9 positions match TRBD1. V lost 4 bases to trimming and J lost 5 bases; unmatched junction nucleotides: 8. This CDR3 spans 14 amino acids. Looked up from germline, CDR1 is SQVTM and CDR2 is ANQGSEA. This chain's CDR3 is CSVVDRGWEETQYF. The DNA of the CDR3 is TGCAGCGTTGTGGACAGGGGATGGGAGGAGACCCAGTACTTC.

This rearrangement joins TRBV4-1 to TRBJ2-5, with TRBD1 identical over 8 bases. J gave up 4 bases and V 3 bases, and 7 bases lay outside the gene matches. Per germline, CDR1 MGHRA and CDR2 YSYEKL. The CDR3 is 15 amino acids. The CDR3 sequence: CASSQPQTGAETQYF. The DNA for the CDR3 is TGCGCCAGCAGCCAGCCTCAGACAGGGGCAGAGACCCAGTACTTC.

The V call is TRBV5-3, the J call TRBJ2-3; D is undetermined. TRBV5-3 is an ORF; its function is uncertain. This CDR3 is 16 amino acids long. Trimming removed 4 bases from V and 0 bases from J, with 15 bases in between. The CDR3 nucleotides are TGTGCCAGAAGCCATGTTTGCTGGCCTAGCACAGATACGCAGTATTTT. Translated, it gives CARSHVCWPSTDTQYF.